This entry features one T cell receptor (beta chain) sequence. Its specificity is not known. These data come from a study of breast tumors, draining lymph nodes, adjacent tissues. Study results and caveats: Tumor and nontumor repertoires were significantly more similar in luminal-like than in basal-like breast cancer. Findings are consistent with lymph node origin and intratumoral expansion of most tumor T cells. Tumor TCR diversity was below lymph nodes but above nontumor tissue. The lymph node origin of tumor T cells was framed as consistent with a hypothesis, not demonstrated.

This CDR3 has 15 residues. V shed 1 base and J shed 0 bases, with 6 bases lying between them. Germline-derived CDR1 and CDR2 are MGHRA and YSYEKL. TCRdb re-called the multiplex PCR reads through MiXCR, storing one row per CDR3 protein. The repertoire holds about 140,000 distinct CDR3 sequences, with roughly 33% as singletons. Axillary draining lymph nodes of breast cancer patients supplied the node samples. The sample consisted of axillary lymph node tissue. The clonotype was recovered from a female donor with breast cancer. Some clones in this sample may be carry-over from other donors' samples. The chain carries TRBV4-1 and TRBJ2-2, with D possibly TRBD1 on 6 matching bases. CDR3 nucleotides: TGCGCCAGCAGCCAAGGGGGGCCGAACACCGGGGAGCTGTTTTTT. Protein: CASSQGGPNTGELFF.